Described below is a single T cell receptor beta chain sequence and its context. Looked up from germline, CDR1 is DFQATT and CDR2 is SNEGSKA (reference sequence). V was pared by 3 bases and J by 0 bases, with 8 bases between. The CDR3 sequence is 13 residues long. The data are from a study of blood T cell repertoires in COVID-19. The overall study: Acute-phase and convalescent COVID-19 samples originated in the United States, Italy and Spain. PBMCs, B-cell-depleted T cells, or T cells provided the cDNA or gDNA that made up the material.

Under the authors' procedure: Amplification of reference gene primers provided the estimated nucleated cell counts. Measured with immunoSEQ multiplex PCR; TCRdb has only the in-frame clones, and not every one. V and J calls and clone size are as listed in that table; D and trimming were resolved from the DNA. The sample has around 100,000 clones, about 79% seen once. The TCR originated in a woman over 75 with active or convalescent COVID-19. J is TRBJ1-1 and V is TRBV20-1; a possible D gene is TRBD1 (5 bases). Material for sequencing was peripheral blood. Here the CDR3 reads CSASRQLNTEAFF. The DNA for the CDR3 is TGCAGTGCTAGTCGACAGTTGAACACTGAAGCTTTCTTT.